This T cell receptor beta chain stems from a study of T-cell memory formation after mild COVID-19. This clonotype has only a few counts. The CDR3 extends over 13 amino acids. The V end lost 4 bases, the J end lost 3 bases, and 11 bases lay between the germline ends. Germline lookup yields CDR1 SGHKS and CDR2 YYEKEE (reference sequence). TCRdb fed the 5' RACE reads into MiXCR, producing one record per CDR3 protein. Of fewer than 700,000 distinct CDR3 sequences in the sample, roughly 17% were seen once. The V and J genes are TRBV5-5 and TRBJ2-7; D unresolved. Sequencing was done on a sample of PBMCs or a T cell subset sorted from them (not recorded which). The receptor was isolated from an adult woman who had mild COVID-19 (a few samples of this study predate the infection). Cell type and time point are not known. CDR3 sequence reads: CASSAVGSYEQYF. CDR3 nucleotides: TGTGCCAGCAGCGCCGTTGGAAGCTACGAGCAGTACTTC.